This T cell receptor (beta chain) was recovered during a study of blood T cell repertoires in COVID-19. In the study overall: T cells, B-cell-depleted T cells, or PBMCs provided the cDNA or gDNA that served as material.

Profiling relied on immunoSEQ multiplex PCR, and the TCRdb table lists in-frame clones only, not all of them. Of 370,000 or so clones in the sample, more than 75% were seen once. The CDR3 is 14 amino acids. V lost 3 bases, J lost 1 base, and 9 bases lay in between. Germline CDR1 MNHEY, CDR2 SMNVEV (reference sequence). Participant age was about 18 to 100 years, and participants resided in fewer than 25 US areas. The TCR sequence derives from a man aged 25 to 40 who had recovered from COVID-19. The chain is built from TRBV27 and TRBJ1-1; D possibly corresponds to TRBD1 (5 bases). Sequencing input: PBMCs or T cells enriched from blood (not recorded which). In nucleotides, the CDR3 is TGTGCCAGCAGTTTCAGGGCCGGGAACACTGAAGCTTTCTTT. As protein: CASSFRAGNTEAFF.